These 11 T cell receptor beta chains share one sample of origin, sequenced in a study of shared clonotypes between healthy human individuals. Assay: immunoSEQ multiplex PCR; the TCRdb copy retains only in-frame clones and omits some. The sample lists hundreds of thousands of clones, over 60% occurring once. Sequenced sample: PBMCs. The receptor source for this set is a woman aged 40 to 49 in good health. Some clones in this sample may be carry-over from other donors' samples.

About this clone: A clone one base away is much larger, so this may be a read error. V and J are TRBV30 and TRBJ2-6; D is unclear. With 1 base removed from V and 3 bases from J, the gap between germline ends came to 7 bases. There are 14 residues in the CDR3. Germline CDR1 reads GTSNPN; CDR2 reads SVGIG (reference sequence). DNA of the CDR3: TGTGCCTGGAGTGAGGGCTTTGGGGCCAACGTCCTGACTTTC. Translated: CAWSEGFGANVLTF.

The genes are TRBV10-3 and TRBJ1-4, with 9 bases identical to TRBD1. Per the germline V gene, CDR1 is ENHRY and CDR2 is SYGVKD. Losses at the gene ends were 0 bases for V and 7 bases for J; bases not matched to a gene: 9. The CDR3 sequence is 17 residues long. This chain's CDR3 is CAISESLPGQGREKLFF. CDR3 DNA sequence: TGTGCCATCAGTGAGTCTTTACCGGGACAGGGTCGTGAAAAACTGTTTTTT.

In this sample, this clone turned up many times. The V and J genes are TRBV28 and TRBJ1-5; TRBD1 matches 9 bases. Germline CDR1 is MDHEN and CDR2 is SYDVKM. The V and J ends lost 5 bases and 3 bases, in that order; junction bases with no gene match: 8. CDR3 size: 16 residues. CDR3 nucleotide sequence: TGTGCCAGCAGTATGGTGACAGGGGGACTCAATCAGCCCCAGCATTTT. Encoded protein: CASSMVTGGLNQPQHF.

CDR3 region: CASSLTGLDSNQPQHF. Here the CDR3 DNA reads TGTGCCAGCAGTTTAACGGGGCTCGATAGCAATCAGCCCCAGCATTTT. The V gene is TRBV27, the J gene TRBJ1-5; D might be TRBD1 (5 bases). This CDR3 has 16 residues. V dropped 2 bases and J dropped 0 bases, with 11 bases sitting between them. Germline V gene lookup returns CDR1 MNHEY and CDR2 SMNVEV (reference sequence).

This clone was seen a single time. Other DNA sequences in the same sample also yield this CDR3. The V call is TRBV28, the J call TRBJ1-5; D unresolved. The CDR3 spans 15 residues. Germline CDR1 MDHEN, CDR2 SYDVKM. Trimming took off 7 bases at V and 0 bases at J, with 13 bases between the two ends. This CDR3 reads CASNSGGDSNQPQHF. The CDR3 region has the DNA TGTGCCAGCAATTCGGGCGGGGATAGCAATCAGCCCCAGCATTTT. Drawing the rest from reference TRBV28 and TRBJ1-5, the complete variable domain is DVKVTQSSRYLVKRTGEKVFLECVQDMDHENMFWYRQDPGLGLRLIYFSYDVKMKEKGDIPEGYSVSREKKERFSLILESASTNQTSMYLCASNSGGDSNQPQHFGDGTRLSIL.

The rearrangement links TRBV19 to TRBJ2-7; no definite D call. The DNA matches TRBJ2-5 better at its end, which makes the J call doubtful. There are 15 residues in the CDR3. Germline V gene lookup returns CDR1 LNHDA and CDR2 SQIVND (reference sequence). CDR3 in amino acids: CASSPLLVGQETQYF. CDR3 DNA sequence: TGTGCCAGTAGTCCCCTCCTGGTCGGCCAAGAGACCCAGTACTTC.

The J gene is TRBJ1-3, the V gene TRBV7-3; no definite D call. The V end was cut by 1 base, the J end by 3 bases, with 10 bases between. CDR1 SGHTA and CDR2 FQGTGA come from the germline V gene. CDR3 length equals 15 residues. CDR3 bases: TGTGCCAGCAGCTTAATGGCAGGCAATGGAAACACCATATATTTT. Its translation: CASSLMAGNGNTIYF.

The chain has TRBV5-1 and TRBJ2-5; the match to TRBD1 covers 7 bases. CDR3 length equals 14 residues. Trimming took 4 bases from V and 1 from J; bases not matched to a gene: 4. CDR1 SGHRS and CDR2 YFSETQ come from the germline V gene. The CDR3 DNA reads TGCGCCAGCAGCCAGGGACAGTTCCAAGAGACCCAGTACTTC. It yields the protein CASSQGQFQETQYF.

The chain employs TRBV10-3 and TRBJ2-7, with D tentatively TRBD2 (6 bases). Trimming pared 2 bases from V and 3 bases from J, leaving 11 bases between. The V gene's germline CDR1 is ENHRY and CDR2 SYGVKD. This CDR3 region has 14 residues. CDR3 protein: CAISEGDFYYEQYF. In nucleotides, the CDR3 is TGTGCCATCAGTGAGGGGGACTTCTACTACGAGCAGTACTTC.

This clone was observed at least ten times. The rearrangement uses TRBV29-1 and TRBJ2-5; 7 bases map to TRBD1. Per germline, CDR1 SQVTM and CDR2 ANQGSEA. The CDR3 is made up of 12 amino acids. V was clipped by 6 bases and J by 5 bases; unmatched bases: 6. CDR3 region: CSVQGYDETQYF. As DNA, the CDR3 is TGCAGCGTACAGGGGTACGACGAGACCCAGTACTTC.

CDR3 sequence (DNA): TGTGCCAGTAGTATGGGTTGGGAGTCCTACAATGAGCAGTTCTTC. It codes for CASSMGWESYNEQFF. V and J are TRBV19 and TRBJ2-1; perhaps TRBD2 as D (5 bases). CDR1 and CDR2 (germline): LNHDA, SQIVND (reference sequence). This CDR3 has 15 residues. The V gene lost 3 bases and the J gene lost 1 base, with 10 bases spanning the gap. Based on the CDR3 plus reference TRBV19 and TRBJ2-1, the full variable domain is DGGITQSPKYLFRKEGQNVTLSCEQNLNHDAMYWYRQDPGQGLRLIYYSQIVNDFQKGDIAEGYSVSREKKESFPLTVTSAQKNPTAFYLCASSMGWESYNEQFFGPGTRLTVL.